This T cell receptor (beta chain) was identified during a study of CXCR3-negative and CXCR3-positive naive CD8 T cells. This CDR3 has 14 residues. The V gene's germline CDR1 is MDHEN and CDR2 SYDVKM. Libraries of TRB cDNA were made by 5' RACE and carried UMIs. TCRdb reprocessed the 5' RACE reads, with one entry per CDR3 protein and no DNA. The table gives some 150,000 distinct CDR3 sequences; the top ten clones make up 0.25% to 0.3% of it. A note on this clonotype: Its antigen is not known.

Whole-study findings and limits: Memory cells differed in TRBV-TRBJ usage, but naive CXCR3-negative and CXCR3-positive cells had similar usage. Surface CD5 looked about the same in the naive subsets, so the authors worked out TCR strength from TRB CDR3 properties. The study found comparably high diversity in both naive subsets and much lower diversity in memory CD8+ cells. CXCR3-positive naive cells carried more hydrophobic TRB CDR3s than CXCR3-negative naive cells did.

Naive CD8+ T cells displayed a CD45RO-CCR7+CD27+CD95- phenotype. The clonotype was recovered from a human donor in good health. Some clones in this sample may be carry-over from other donors' samples. Sequencing was carried out using naive CXCR3+ CD8+ T cells from blood. Described subset: CD45RO-CCR7+CD27+CD95- naive CD8+ T cells expressing CXCR3 (TNR3+). The chain joins TRBV28 to TRBJ1-1; TCRdb's D call, TRBD1, is unchecked because there is no DNA. The CDR3 reads CASRRRDSYTEASF.